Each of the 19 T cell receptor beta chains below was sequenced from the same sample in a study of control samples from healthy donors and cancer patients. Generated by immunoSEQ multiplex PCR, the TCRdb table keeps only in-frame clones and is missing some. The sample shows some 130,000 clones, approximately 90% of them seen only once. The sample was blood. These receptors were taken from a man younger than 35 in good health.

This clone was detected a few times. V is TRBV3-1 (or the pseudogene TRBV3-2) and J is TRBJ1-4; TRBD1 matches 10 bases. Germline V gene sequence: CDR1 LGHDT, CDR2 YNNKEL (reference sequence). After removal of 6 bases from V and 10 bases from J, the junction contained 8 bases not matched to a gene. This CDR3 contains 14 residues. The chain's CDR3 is CASSTGTGEAKLFF. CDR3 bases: TGTGCCAGCAGTACCGGGACAGGGGAAGCAAAACTGTTTTTT.

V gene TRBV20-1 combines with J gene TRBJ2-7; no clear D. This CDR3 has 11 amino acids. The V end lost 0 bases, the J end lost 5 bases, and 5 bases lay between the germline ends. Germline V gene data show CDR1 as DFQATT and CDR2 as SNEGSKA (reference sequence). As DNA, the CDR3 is TGCAGTGCTAGAGATGCCCACGAGCAGTACTTC. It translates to CSARDAHEQYF.

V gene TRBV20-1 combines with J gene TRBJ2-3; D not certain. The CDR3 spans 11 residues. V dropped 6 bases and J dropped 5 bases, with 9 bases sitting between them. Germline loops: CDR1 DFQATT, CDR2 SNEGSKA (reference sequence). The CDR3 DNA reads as TGCAGTGCCACTAAGAGAGATACGCAGTATTTT. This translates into CSATKRDTQYF.

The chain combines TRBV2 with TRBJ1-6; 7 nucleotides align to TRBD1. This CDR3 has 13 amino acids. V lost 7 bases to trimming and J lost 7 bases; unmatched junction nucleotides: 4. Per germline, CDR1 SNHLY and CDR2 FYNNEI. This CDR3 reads CASNGQENSPLHF. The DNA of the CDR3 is TGTGCCAGCAACGGACAGGAGAATTCACCCCTCCACTTT.

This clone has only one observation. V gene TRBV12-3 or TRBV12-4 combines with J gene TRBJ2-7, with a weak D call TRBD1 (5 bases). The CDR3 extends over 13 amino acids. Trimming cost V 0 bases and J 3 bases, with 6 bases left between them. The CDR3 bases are TGTGCCAGCAGTTTAGCGGACAACTACGAGCAGTACTTC. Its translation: CASSLADNYEQYF.

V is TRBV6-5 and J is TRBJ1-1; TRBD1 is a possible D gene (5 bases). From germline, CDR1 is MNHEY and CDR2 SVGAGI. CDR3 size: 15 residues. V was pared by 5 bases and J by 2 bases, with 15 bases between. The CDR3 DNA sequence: TGTGCCAGCAGTCCCACCGGGACCGATAACACTGAAGCTTTCTTT. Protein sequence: CASSPTGTDNTEAFF.

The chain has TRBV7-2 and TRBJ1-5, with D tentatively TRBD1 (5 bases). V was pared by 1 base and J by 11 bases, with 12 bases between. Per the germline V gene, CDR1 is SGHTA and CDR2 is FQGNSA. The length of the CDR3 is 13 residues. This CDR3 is CASSLEGVGAQHF. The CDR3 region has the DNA TGTGCCAGCAGCTTAGAAGGGGTGGGAGCCCAGCATTTT.

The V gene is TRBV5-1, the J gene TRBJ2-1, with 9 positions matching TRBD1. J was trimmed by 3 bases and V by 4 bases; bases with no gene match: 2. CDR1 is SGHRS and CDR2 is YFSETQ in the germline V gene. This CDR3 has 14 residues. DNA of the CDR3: TGCGCCAGCAGCACGGGACAGGGCTACAATGAGCAGTTCTTC. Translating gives CASSTGQGYNEQFF.

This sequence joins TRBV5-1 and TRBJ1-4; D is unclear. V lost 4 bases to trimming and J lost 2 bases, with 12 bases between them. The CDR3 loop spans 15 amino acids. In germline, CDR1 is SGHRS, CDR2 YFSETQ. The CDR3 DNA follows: TGCGCCAGCAGCCTCAAGACGCCCACTAATGAAAAACTGTTTTTT. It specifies CASSLKTPTNEKLFF.

The DNA for the CDR3 is TGTGCCAGTAGTCTCAACCGGGCTTCTGAGGGTGAGCAGTTCTTC. Protein: CASSLNRASEGEQFF. The rearrangement joins TRBV19 to TRBJ2-1, with D maybe TRBD2 (5 bases). From germline, CDR1 is LNHDA and CDR2 SQIVND (reference sequence). CDR3 length equals 15 residues. V lost 5 bases and J lost 9, with 20 bases in between.

The CDR3 protein is CASSPRLAGGPRETQYF. CDR3 coding DNA: TGTGCCAGCAGCCCTAGACTAGCGGGGGGGCCCAGGGAGACCCAGTACTTC. The rearrangement uses TRBV9 and TRBJ2-5, with TRBD2 matching 14 bases. The CDR3 length is 17 residues. Germline loops: CDR1 SGDLS, CDR2 YYNGEE. V lost 4 bases to trimming and J lost 5 bases; unmatched junction nucleotides: 10.

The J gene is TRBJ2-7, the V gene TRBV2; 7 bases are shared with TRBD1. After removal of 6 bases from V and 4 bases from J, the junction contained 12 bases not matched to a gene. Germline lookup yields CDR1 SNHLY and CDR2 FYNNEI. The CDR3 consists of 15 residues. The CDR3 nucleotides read TGTGCCAGCAGGTGGGAGACAGGGACAATTTACGAGCAGTACTTC. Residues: CASRWETGTIYEQYF.

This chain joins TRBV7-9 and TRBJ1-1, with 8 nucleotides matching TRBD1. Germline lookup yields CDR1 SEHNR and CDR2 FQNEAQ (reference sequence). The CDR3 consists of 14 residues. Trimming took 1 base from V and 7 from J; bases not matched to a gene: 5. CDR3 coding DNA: TGTGCCAGCAGCTTAGGGACAGGGATACGTGAAGCTTTCTTT. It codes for CASSLGTGIREAFF.

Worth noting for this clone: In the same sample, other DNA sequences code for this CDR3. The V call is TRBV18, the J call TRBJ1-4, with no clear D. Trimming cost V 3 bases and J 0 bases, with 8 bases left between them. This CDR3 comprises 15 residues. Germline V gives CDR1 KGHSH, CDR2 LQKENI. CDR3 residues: CASSPRHTTNEKLFF. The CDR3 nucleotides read TGTGCCAGCTCACCCAGACACACAACTAATGAAAAACTGTTTTTT.

This CDR3 reads CASSLTRGYTF. The CDR3, as DNA: TGTGCCAGCAGTTTAACCAGGGGCTACACCTTC. This chain uses TRBV12-3 or TRBV12-4 with TRBJ1-2; D is ambiguous. Trimming removed 2 bases at V and 8 bases at J, with 6 bases between. The CDR3 runs 11 residues.

The CDR3 protein is CASSSGLNSNQPQHF. The DNA for the CDR3 is TGTGCCAGCAGTTCAGGGCTCAATAGCAATCAGCCCCAGCATTTT. The rearrangement uses TRBV27 and TRBJ1-5; TRBD1 is a possible D gene (5 bases). The germline CDR1 and CDR2 sequences are MNHEY and SMNVEV (reference sequence). Trimming removed 4 bases from V and 0 bases from J, with 10 bases in between. The CDR3 length is 15 residues.

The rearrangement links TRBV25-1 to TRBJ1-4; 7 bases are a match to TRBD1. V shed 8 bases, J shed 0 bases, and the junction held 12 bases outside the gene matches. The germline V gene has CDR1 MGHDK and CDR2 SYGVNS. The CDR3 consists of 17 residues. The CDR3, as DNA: TGTGCCAGCGGGACTACAGGGGCCCCCTCAACTAATGAAAAACTGTTTTTT. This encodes CASGTTGAPSTNEKLFF.

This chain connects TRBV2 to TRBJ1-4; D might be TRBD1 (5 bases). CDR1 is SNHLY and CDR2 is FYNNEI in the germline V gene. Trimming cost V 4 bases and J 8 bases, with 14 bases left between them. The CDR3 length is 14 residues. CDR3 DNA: TGTGCCAGCAGTGTATACGGGACGGAAGAAAAACTGTTTTTT. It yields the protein CASSVYGTEEKLFF.

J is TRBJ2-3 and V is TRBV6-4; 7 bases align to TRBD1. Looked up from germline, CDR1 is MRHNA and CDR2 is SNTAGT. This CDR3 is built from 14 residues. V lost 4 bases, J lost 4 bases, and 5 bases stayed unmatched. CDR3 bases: TGTGCCAGCAGTGCAACAAGGGGGCCAGATACGCAGTATTTT. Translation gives CASSATRGPDTQYF.